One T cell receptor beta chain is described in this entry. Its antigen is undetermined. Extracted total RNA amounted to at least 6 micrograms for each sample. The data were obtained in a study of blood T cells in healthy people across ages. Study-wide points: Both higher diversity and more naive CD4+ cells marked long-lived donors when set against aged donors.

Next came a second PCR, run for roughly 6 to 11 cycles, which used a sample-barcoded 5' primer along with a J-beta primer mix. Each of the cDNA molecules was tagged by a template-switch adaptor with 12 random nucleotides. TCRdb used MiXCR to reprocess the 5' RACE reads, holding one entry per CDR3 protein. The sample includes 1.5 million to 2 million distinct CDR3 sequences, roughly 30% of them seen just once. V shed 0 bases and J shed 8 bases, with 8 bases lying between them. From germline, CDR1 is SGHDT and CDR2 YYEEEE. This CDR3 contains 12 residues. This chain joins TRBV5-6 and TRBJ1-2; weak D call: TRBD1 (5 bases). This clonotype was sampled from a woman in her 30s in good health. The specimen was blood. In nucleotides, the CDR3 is TGTGCCAGCAGCTTGGCGGGGCGCGGCTACACCTTC. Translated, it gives CASSLAGRGYTF.